These T cell receptor beta chains were read from a single sample in a study of blood T cell repertoires in COVID-19. Profiling relied on immunoSEQ multiplex PCR, and the TCRdb table lists in-frame clones only, not all of them. Of around 160,000 clones listed, around 84% are singletons. The source material was peripheral blood. These receptor sequences come from a woman aged 80 or over with acute or convalescent COVID-19. The CDR3 runs from the conserved cysteine through the conserved F or W. The order of the fields is clone size, J gene, V gene, D gene, CDR3 DNA, CDR3 protein. The D gene is left open where the match is weak. Where a row states a size, it is once, few, many or the class of an expanded clone; other rows omit it.

>.|TRBJ2-1|TRBV27|.
TGTGCCAGCAGTCATCGACCGGGGATGACTCTTGGTGCTGAGCAGTTCTTC
CASSHRPGMTLGAEQFF
>.|TRBJ1-5|TRBV2|TRBD1
TGTGCCAGCAGTGTACAGGGGCGCAATCAGCCCCAGCATTTT
CASSVQGRNQPQHF
>.|TRBJ2-7|TRBV23-1|TRBD1
TGCGCCAGCAGTCCTCTGACAGGGGGTGTTTCCTACGAGCAGTACTTC
CASSPLTGGVSYEQYF
>.|TRBJ1-4|TRBV9|TRBD1
TGTGCCAGCAGCGCTCCGGGACAGGGAACAACTAATGAAAAACTGTTTTTT
CASSAPGQGTTNEKLFF
>.|TRBJ2-5|TRBV3-1/TRBV3-2|TRBD2
TGTGCCAGCAGCCAGCCGGCACGAGGCACTAGCGGACAAGAGACCCAGTACTTC
CASSQPARGTSGQETQYF
>many|TRBJ2-4|TRBV2|.
TGTGCCAGCAGTGTACAGAGAGCCAAAAACATTCAGTACTTC
CASSVQRAKNIQYF
>.|TRBJ2-2|TRBV7-8|TRBD1
TGTGCCAGCAGCTTATCCCGACAGGGGGCGACCGGGGAGCTGTTTTTT
CASSLSRQGATGELFF
>.|TRBJ1-3|TRBV3-1/TRBV3-2|.
TGTGCCAGCAGCCCGACCCAGGGGTACACCATATATTTT
CASSPTQGYTIYF
>.|TRBJ2-1|TRBV28|TRBD2
TGTGCCAGCAGTTTCCTCTTTGGGGGGGGATTGTTCTTC
CASSFLFGGGLFF
>.|TRBJ1-2|TRBV4-3|.
TGCGCCAGCAGCCAAGCGAGGGATCCCTACTATGGCTACACCTTC
CASSQARDPYYGYTF
>.|TRBJ2-2|TRBV7-9|TRBD1
TGTGCCAGCAGCAGAAGGGGACAGGGTAATGGGGAGCTGTTTTTT
CASSRRGQGNGELFF
>.|TRBJ2-3|TRBV5-5|TRBD2
TGTGCCAGCAGCTCCCGGTGGGTTAGCGGGGGGGCGGAAGATACGCAGTATTTT
CASSSRWVSGGAEDTQYF
>few|TRBJ1-6|TRBV19|TRBD1
TGTGCCAGCAAGACAGGGCCGAATTCACCCCTCCACTTT
CASKTGPNSPLHF
>.|TRBJ1-1|TRBV28|.
TGTGCCAGCAGTTTTCCGGGTACGCGTAGAGCTTTCTTT
CASSFPGTRRAFF
>.|TRBJ1-2|TRBV4-1|.
TGCGCCAGCAGCCAAGATGGGGGGAACTATGGCTACACCTTC
CASSQDGGNYGYTF
>.|TRBJ2-5|TRBV29-1|.
TGCAGCGATTCCACCGGGACACAAGAGACCCAGTACTTC
CSDSTGTQETQYF
>few|TRBJ1-2|TRBV28|TRBD1
TGTGCCAGCAGTCCGCCGACCGGGACAGGGGGCGGCTACACCTTC
CASSPPTGTGGGYTF
>.|TRBJ2-7|TRBV19|.
TGTGCCAGTAGTATAAGCTCCGGGAAGCAGTACTTC
CASSISSGKQYF
>.|TRBJ2-6|TRBV19|.
TGTGCCAGTAGCCGCTCTGGGGCCAACGTCCTGACTTTC
CASSRSGANVLTF
>.|TRBJ1-1|TRBV28|.
TGTGCCAGCAGCGATACAATGAACACTGAAGCTTTCTTT
CASSDTMNTEAFF
>.|TRBJ2-3|TRBV3-1/TRBV3-2|.
TGTGCCAGCAGCCTAGTGGGCACAGATACGCAGTATTTT
CASSLVGTDTQYF
>.|TRBJ2-1|TRBV5-1|.
TGCGCCAGCAGCTTGTCCGAAGCGAGAGGGCAGTTCTTC
CASSLSEARGQFF
>.|TRBJ2-7|TRBV9|.
TGTGCCAGCAGCGTAGGGAGTGATCCCTACGAGCAGTACTTC
CASSVGSDPYEQYF
>.|TRBJ2-7|TRBV4-1|TRBD1
TGCGCCAGCAGCCAATTGGGACAGGGTACCTACGAGCAGTACTTC
CASSQLGQGTYEQYF
>once|TRBJ2-3|TRBV2|.
TGTGCCAGCAGATGGCTTCCCACAGATACGCAGTATTTT
CASRWLPTDTQYF
>.|TRBJ2-4|TRBV19|.
TGTGCCAGTAGTATTGGGTCCGGACAGAGTCTAGCCAAAAACATTCAGTACTTC
CASSIGSGQSLAKNIQYF
>.|TRBJ2-1|TRBV6-4|TRBD1
TGTGCCAGCAGTGAGGGGACAGGGGCCATATATGAGCAGTTCTTC
CASSEGTGAIYEQFF
>.|TRBJ1-5|TRBV7-9|TRBD1
TGTGCCAGCAGCTTATGGGGCGGGACAGAGAATCAGCCCCAGCATTTT
CASSLWGGTENQPQHF
>once|TRBJ2-5|TRBV27|.
TGTGCCAGCAGTTTATGGGGGACCCAGGGGGAGACCCAGTACTTC
CASSLWGTQGETQYF
>.|TRBJ2-3|TRBV5-6|TRBD2
TGTGCCAGCAGCGCAACCCTCACTAGCGGAGGCACAGATACGCAGTATTTT
CASSATLTSGGTDTQYF
>.|TRBJ2-7|TRBV2|.
TGTGCCAGCAGTGCCGACCCCGGAGCGACTAACGAGCAGTACTTC
CASSADPGATNEQYF
>.|TRBJ1-5|TRBV19|.
TGTGCCAGTAGTATCGGTCAACAGGCTTATAGCAATCAGCCCCAGCATTTT
CASSIGQQAYSNQPQHF
>.|TRBJ2-1|TRBV7-9|TRBD2
TGTGCCAGCAGCGTATTACTAGCGGGAAACAATGAGCAGTTCTTC
CASSVLLAGNNEQFF
>.|TRBJ2-3|TRBV18|.
TGTGCCAGCTCACCACCGGCCACAGATACGCAGTATTTT
CASSPPATDTQYF
>.|TRBJ1-2|TRBV4-3|TRBD1
TGCGCCAGCAGCCAAGACGGACAGGGAAACTATGGCTACACCTTC
CASSQDGQGNYGYTF
>.|TRBJ1-2|TRBV10-3|.
TGTGCCATCAGACCGGGCAGGGATAACTATGGCTACACCTTC
CAIRPGRDNYGYTF
>.|TRBJ1-1|TRBV27|TRBD1
TGTGCCAGCAGACGACAGGGAACTGAAGCTTTCTTT
CASRRQGTEAFF
>once|TRBJ2-5|TRBV4-2|TRBD2
TGTGCCAGCAGCCAAGATTCGGCGGGAGGGCTCGGGCAGACCCAGTACTTC
CASSQDSAGGLGQTQYF
>.|TRBJ1-2|TRBV5-4|.
TGTGCCAGCAGCTTGGTCAGTACTAACTATGGCTACACCTTC
CASSLVSTNYGYTF
>once|TRBJ1-6|TRBV7-8|TRBD1
TGTGCCAGCAGCAACGGACAGGGCAGCTCACCCCTCCACTTT
CASSNGQGSSPLHF
>.|TRBJ2-7|TRBV5-5|TRBD2
TGTGCCAGCAGGCACACTAGCGGGAGTCTACGCGAGCAGTACTTC
CASRHTSGSLREQYF
>.|TRBJ2-3|TRBV13|.
TGTGCCAGCAGCTTAAGGACTATCACAGATACGCAGTATTTT
CASSLRTITDTQYF
>once|TRBJ2-3|TRBV7-8|.
TGTGCCAGCAGCCGAGAGCGAGCCGCAGATACGCAGTATTTT
CASSRERAADTQYF
>.|TRBJ1-1|TRBV28|TRBD1
TGTGCCAGCAGTTGGGACAGGGGTCGAACTGAAGCTTTCTTT
CASSWDRGRTEAFF
>.|TRBJ2-6|TRBV4-3|.
TGCGCCAGCAGTTTTGAGCTGGGGGCCGGTCGGGCTGGGGCCAACGTCCTGACTTTC
CASSFELGAGRAGANVLTF
>.|TRBJ2-7|TRBV6-5|TRBD1
TGTGCCAGCAGTACCGGGACAGGGGACCACGAGCAGTACTTC
CASSTGTGDHEQYF